This TCR beta chain was recovered during a study of blood T cell repertoires in COVID-19. Study overall: COVID-19 samples, acute and convalescent, were from the United States, Italy and Spain. In each case, the material was cDNA or gDNA derived from T cells, B-cell-depleted T cells, or PBMCs.

The V gene end was trimmed by 5 bases and the J gene end by 4 bases; junction bases not matched to a gene: 7. Looked up from germline, CDR1 is SGHAT and CDR2 is FQDESV (reference sequence). This CDR3 contains 14 residues. In the authors' methods: Estimated nucleated cell counts came from reference gene primer amplification. Clones were sequenced by immunoSEQ multiplex PCR, and TCRdb holds only the in-frame ones, with some missing. The V and J calls and clone size come from that table; D and trimming were worked out from the DNA. Altogether about 120,000 clones are present, roughly 79% being singletons, with the ten largest covering around 15%. This clone was observed at least ten times. The sample holds other DNA sequences that translate to the same CDR3.

This TCR came from a woman of 80 years or more with active or convalescent COVID-19. This sequence joins TRBV11-1 and TRBJ2-5, with 7 bases lining up with TRBD1. Sequenced input: peripheral blood. The CDR3 DNA is TGTGCCAGCAGCCCCAGACAGGGCCGAGAGACCCAGTACTTC. As protein: CASSPRQGRETQYF.